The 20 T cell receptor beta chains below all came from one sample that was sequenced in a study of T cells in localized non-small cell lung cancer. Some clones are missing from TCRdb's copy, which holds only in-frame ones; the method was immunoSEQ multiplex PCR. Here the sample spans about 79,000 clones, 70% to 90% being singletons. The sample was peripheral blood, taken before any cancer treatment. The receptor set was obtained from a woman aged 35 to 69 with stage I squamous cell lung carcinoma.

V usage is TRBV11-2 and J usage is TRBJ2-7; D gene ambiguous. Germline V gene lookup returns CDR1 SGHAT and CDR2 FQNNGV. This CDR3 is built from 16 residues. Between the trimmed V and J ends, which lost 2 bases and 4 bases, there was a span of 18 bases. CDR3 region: CASSLWATSIPYEQYF. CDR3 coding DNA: TGTGCCAGCAGCTTATGGGCCACATCCATCCCATACGAGCAGTACTTC.

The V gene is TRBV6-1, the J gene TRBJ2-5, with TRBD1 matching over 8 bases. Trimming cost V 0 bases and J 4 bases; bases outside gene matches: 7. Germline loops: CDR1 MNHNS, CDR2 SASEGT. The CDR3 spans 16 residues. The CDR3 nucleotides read TGTGCCAGCAGTGAAGCCCCCGGGACAGGTAGAGAGACCCAGTACTTC. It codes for CASSEAPGTGRETQYF.

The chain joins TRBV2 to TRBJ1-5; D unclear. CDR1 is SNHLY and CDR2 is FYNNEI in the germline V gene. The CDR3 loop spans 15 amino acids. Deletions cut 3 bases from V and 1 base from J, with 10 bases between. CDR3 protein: CASSDEEGSNQPQHF. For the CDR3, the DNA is TGTGCCAGCAGTGACGAGGAAGGGAGCAATCAGCCCCAGCATTTT.

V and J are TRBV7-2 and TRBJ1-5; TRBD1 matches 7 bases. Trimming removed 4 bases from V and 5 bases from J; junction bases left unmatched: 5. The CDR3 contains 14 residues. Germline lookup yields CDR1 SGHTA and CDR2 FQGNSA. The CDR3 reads CASSSRQGHQPQHF. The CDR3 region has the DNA TGTGCCAGCAGCTCCCGACAGGGCCATCAGCCCCAGCATTTT.

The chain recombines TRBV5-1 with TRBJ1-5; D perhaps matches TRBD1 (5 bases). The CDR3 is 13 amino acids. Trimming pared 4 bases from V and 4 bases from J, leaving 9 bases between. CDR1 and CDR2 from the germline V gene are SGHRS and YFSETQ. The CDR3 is CASSGEGNQPQHF. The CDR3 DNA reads TGCGCCAGCAGCGGTGAGGGGAATCAGCCCCAGCATTTT.

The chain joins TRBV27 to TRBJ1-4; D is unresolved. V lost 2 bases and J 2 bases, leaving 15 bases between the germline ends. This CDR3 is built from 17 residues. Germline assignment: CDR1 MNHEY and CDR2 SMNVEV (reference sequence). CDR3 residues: CASSLMGSSITNEKLFF. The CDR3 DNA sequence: TGTGCCAGCAGTTTAATGGGGTCGTCGATTACTAATGAAAAACTGTTTTTT.

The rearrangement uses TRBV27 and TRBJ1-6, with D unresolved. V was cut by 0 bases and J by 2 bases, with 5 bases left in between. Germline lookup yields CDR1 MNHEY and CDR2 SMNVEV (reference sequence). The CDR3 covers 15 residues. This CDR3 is CASSLSYAYNSPLHF. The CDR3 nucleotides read TGTGCCAGCAGTTTATCGTATGCCTATAATTCACCCCTCCACTTT.

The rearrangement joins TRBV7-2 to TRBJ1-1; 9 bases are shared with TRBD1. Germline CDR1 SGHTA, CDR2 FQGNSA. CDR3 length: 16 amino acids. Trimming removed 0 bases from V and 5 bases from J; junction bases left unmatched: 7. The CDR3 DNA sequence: TGTGCCAGCAGCTTAGCCGGGACAGGGTTATGGACTGAAGCTTTCTTT. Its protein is CASSLAGTGLWTEAFF.

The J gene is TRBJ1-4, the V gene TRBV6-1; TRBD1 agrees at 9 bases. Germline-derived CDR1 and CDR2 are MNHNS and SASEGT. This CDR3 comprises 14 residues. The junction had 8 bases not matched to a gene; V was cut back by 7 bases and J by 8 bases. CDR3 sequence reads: CASNPGTGFEKLFF. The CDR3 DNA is TGTGCCAGCAACCCCGGGACAGGGTTCGAAAAACTGTTTTTT.

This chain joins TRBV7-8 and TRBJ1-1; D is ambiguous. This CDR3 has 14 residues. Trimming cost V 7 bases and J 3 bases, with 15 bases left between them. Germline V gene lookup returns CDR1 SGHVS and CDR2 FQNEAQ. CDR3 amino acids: CASTLGQSYTEAFF. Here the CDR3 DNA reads TGTGCCAGCACCCTGGGTCAGTCCTACACTGAAGCTTTCTTT.

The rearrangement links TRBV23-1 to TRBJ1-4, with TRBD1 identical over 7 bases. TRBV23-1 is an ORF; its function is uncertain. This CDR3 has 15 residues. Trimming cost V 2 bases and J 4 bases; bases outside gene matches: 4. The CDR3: CASSQRDSLNEKLFF. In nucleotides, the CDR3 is TGCGCCAGCAGTCAACGGGACAGTCTTAATGAAAAACTGTTTTTT.

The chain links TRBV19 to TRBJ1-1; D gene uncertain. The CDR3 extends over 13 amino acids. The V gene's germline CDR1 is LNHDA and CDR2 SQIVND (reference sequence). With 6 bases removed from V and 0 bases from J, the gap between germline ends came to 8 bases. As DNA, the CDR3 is TGTGCCAGTAGGAATACGATGAACACTGAAGCTTTCTTT. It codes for CASRNTMNTEAFF.

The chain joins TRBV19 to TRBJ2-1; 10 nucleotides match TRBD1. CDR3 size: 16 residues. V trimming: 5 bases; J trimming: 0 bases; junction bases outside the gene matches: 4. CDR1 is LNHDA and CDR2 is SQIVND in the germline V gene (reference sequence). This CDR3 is CASSPRTGGSYNEQFF. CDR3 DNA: TGTGCCAGTAGTCCTAGGACAGGGGGCTCCTACAATGAGCAGTTCTTC.

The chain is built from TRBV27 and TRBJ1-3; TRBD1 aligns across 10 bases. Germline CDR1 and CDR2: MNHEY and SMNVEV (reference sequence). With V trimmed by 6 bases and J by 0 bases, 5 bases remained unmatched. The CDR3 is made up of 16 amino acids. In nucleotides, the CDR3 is TGTGCCAGCAGGGGGACAGGGGCCCTCTCTGGAAACACCATATATTTT. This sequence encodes CASRGTGALSGNTIYF.

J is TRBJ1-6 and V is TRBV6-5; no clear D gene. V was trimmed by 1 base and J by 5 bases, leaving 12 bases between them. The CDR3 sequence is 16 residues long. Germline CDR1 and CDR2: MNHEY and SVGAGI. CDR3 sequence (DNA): TGTGCCAGCAGTTACTTAGGTCCGATCAATAATTCACCCCTCCACTTT. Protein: CASSYLGPINNSPLHF.

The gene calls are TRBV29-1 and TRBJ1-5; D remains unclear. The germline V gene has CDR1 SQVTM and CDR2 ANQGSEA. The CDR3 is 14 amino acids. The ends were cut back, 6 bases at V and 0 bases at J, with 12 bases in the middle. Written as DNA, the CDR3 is TGCAGCGTATCAGAAGCCTATAGCAATCAGCCCCAGCATTTT. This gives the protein CSVSEAYSNQPQHF.

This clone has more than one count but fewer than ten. CDR3 sequence reads: CASSQEPGGNTEAFF. Here the CDR3 DNA reads TGTGCCAGCAGCCAGGAGCCAGGGGGGAACACTGAAGCTTTCTTT. This chain connects TRBV11-2 to TRBJ1-1; TRBD1 aligns across 7 bases. Germline V gene data show CDR1 as SGHAT and CDR2 as FQNNGV. J lost 1 base, V lost 5 bases, and 7 bases had no gene match. There are 15 residues in the CDR3.

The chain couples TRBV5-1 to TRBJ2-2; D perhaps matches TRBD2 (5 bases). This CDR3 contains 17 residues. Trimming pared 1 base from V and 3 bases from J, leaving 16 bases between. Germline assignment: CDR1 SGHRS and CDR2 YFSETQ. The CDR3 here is CASSLNPGSMDTGELFF. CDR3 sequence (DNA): TGCGCCAGCAGCTTGAACCCGGGATCGATGGACACCGGGGAGCTGTTTTTT.

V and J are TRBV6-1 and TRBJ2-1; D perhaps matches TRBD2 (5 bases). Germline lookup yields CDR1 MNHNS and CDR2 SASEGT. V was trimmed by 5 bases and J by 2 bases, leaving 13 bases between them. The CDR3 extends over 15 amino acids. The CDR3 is CASSRERTPYNEQFF. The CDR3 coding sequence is TGTGCCAGCAGTAGGGAGCGGACGCCCTACAATGAGCAGTTCTTC.

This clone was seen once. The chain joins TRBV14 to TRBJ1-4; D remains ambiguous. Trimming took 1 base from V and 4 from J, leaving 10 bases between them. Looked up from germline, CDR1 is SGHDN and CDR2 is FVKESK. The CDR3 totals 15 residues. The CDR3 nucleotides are TGTGCCAGCAGCCAAGCGCACAGAAATAATGAAAAACTGTTTTTT. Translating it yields CASSQAHRNNEKLFF.